Presented here are 28 T cell receptor beta chains from one specimen sequenced in a study of radiation and T cells in renal cell carcinoma. Time point reported: blood 2 weeks post-SBRT. Treatment: 15 Gy SBRT to primary tumor, nephrectomy 4 weeks later. Repertoires were generated with immunoSEQ multiplex PCR, while TCRdb's copy carries only in-frame clones and drops some. The sample has some 120,000 clones, 81% seen once. This specimen was blood, taken from a patient whose treatment included radiotherapy and nephrectomy. All receptors derive from a woman aged 55-69 years with renal cell carcinoma.

This clone was seen a few times. The CDR3, as DNA: TGTGCCATCAATATAAGGGTCACCGGGGAGCTGTTTTTT. As protein: CAINIRVTGELFF. This sequence joins TRBV10-3 and TRBJ2-2; D not certain. The V end lost 7 bases, the J end lost 4 bases, and 10 bases lay between the germline ends. Germline assignment: CDR1 ENHRY and CDR2 SYGVKD. The CDR3 covers 13 residues.

The chain recombines TRBV5-6 with TRBJ1-6; D remains ambiguous. V dropped 0 bases and J dropped 3 bases, with 10 bases sitting between them. CDR3 length: 16 amino acids. Germline V lookup: CDR1 SGHDT, CDR2 YYEEEE. The CDR3 loop is CASSLASPYYNSPLHF. The CDR3 coding sequence is TGTGCCAGCAGCTTGGCGTCGCCCTACTATAATTCACCCCTCCACTTT.

V gene TRBV6-4 combines with J gene TRBJ2-3; D unclear. The V gene lost 6 bases and the J gene lost 2 bases, with 9 bases spanning the gap. Germline loops: CDR1 MRHNA, CDR2 SNTAGT. There are 13 residues in the CDR3. The CDR3 sequence is CASSLGSTDTQYF. Written as DNA, the CDR3 is TGTGCCAGCAGCCTGGGCTCCACAGATACGCAGTATTTT.

The CDR3: CASTTSRDRNHGYTF. In DNA, the CDR3 is TGCGCCAGCACGACCTCCCGGGACAGGAATCATGGCTACACCTTC. The J gene is TRBJ1-2, the V gene TRBV10-2, with 8 bases lining up with TRBD1. CDR3 length: 15 amino acids. Germline lookup yields CDR1 WSHSY and CDR2 SAAADI. The ends lost 7 bases at V and 6 bases at J; junction bases unmatched: 13.

The genes are TRBV28 and TRBJ2-3, with D perhaps being TRBD1 or TRBD2 (5 bases each). Trimming removed 5 bases at V and 1 base at J, with 25 bases between. The CDR3 is made up of 19 amino acids. Germline V gives CDR1 MDHEN, CDR2 SYDVKM. The CDR3 bases are TGTGCCAGCAGTCCGCTACTCACCGGGGCCGTGGGTGGCACAGATACGCAGTATTTT. Encoded protein: CASSPLLTGAVGGTDTQYF. The complete variable domain, with remaining parts taken from reference TRBV28 and TRBJ2-3, reads DVKVTQSSRYLVKRTGEKVFLECVQDMDHENMFWYRQDPGLGLRLIYFSYDVKMKEKGDIPEGYSVSREKKERFSLILESASTNQTSMYLCASSPLLTGAVGGTDTQYFGPGTRLTVL.

A single count supports this clone. The V gene is TRBV19, the J gene TRBJ2-5; D unresolved. V was clipped by 2 bases and J by 5 bases, with 15 bases between them. CDR3 length: 15 amino acids. CDR1 and CDR2 (germline): LNHDA, SQIVND (reference sequence). The CDR3: CASSIKAALPETQYF. Here the CDR3 DNA reads TGTGCCAGTAGTATAAAGGCGGCTCTCCCGGAGACCCAGTACTTC.

The chain has TRBV6-5 and TRBJ2-7; TRBD1 is a possible D gene (7 bases). The CDR3 runs 14 residues. From germline, CDR1 is MNHEY and CDR2 SVGAGI. The ends were cut back, 4 bases at V and 5 bases at J, with 15 bases in the middle. CDR3 DNA: TGTGCCAGCAGTTCCAGGGGGGCCGTGGACGAGCAGTACTTC. Residues: CASSSRGAVDEQYF.

This chain links TRBV19 with TRBJ2-2; D gene ambiguous. This CDR3 has 11 amino acids. Germline lookup yields CDR1 LNHDA and CDR2 SQIVND (reference sequence). V gave up 2 bases and J gave up 8 bases, with 3 bases separating them. The CDR3 spells CASSIRGELFF. In DNA form, the CDR3 reads TGTGCCAGTAGTATAAGGGGGGAGCTGTTTTTT.

The genes are TRBV2 and TRBJ1-1, with 9 positions matching TRBD1. This CDR3 has 13 amino acids. Germline-derived CDR1 and CDR2 are SNHLY and FYNNEI. V lost 6 bases, J lost 3 bases, and 2 bases stayed unmatched. CDR3 in amino acids: CASSRQGDTEAFF. The CDR3 DNA sequence: TGTGCCAGCAGCCGACAGGGGGACACTGAAGCTTTCTTT.

This clone appeared a few times. This chain joins TRBV7-3 and TRBJ2-7, with 7 bases matching TRBD2. The CDR3 length is 15 residues. Germline V CDR1 and CDR2: SGHTA, FQGTGA. The V segment lost 4 bases and the J segment 3 bases; nucleotides outside the gene matches: 9. The CDR3 here is CASSSKTGTNYEQYF. CDR3 in DNA: TGTGCCAGCAGCTCGAAGACCGGGACTAACTACGAGCAGTACTTC. The full variable domain, rest sourced from reference TRBV7-3 and TRBJ2-7, is GAGVSQTPSNKVTEKGKYVELRCDPISGHTALYWYRQSLGQGPEFLIYFQGTGAADDSGLPNDRFFAVRPEGSVSTLKIQRTERGDSAVYLCASSSKTGTNYEQYFGPGTRLTVT.

The chain combines TRBV7-3 with TRBJ1-2, with TRBD1 identical over 8 bases. Germline V gene lookup returns CDR1 SGHTA and CDR2 FQGTGA. CDR3 length equals 14 residues. V shed 5 bases and J 6 bases; nucleotides not matched to a gene: 8. The CDR3 DNA follows: TGTGCCAGCAGCAAGTCGACAGGGGTGGATGGCTACACCTTC. Its protein is CASSKSTGVDGYTF.

This rearrangement joins TRBV7-6 to TRBJ2-7; D might be TRBD2 (6 bases). The V end was cut by 6 bases, the J end by 5 bases, with 14 bases between. CDR3 length: 13 amino acids. Germline CDR1 and CDR2: SGHVS and FNYEAQ. The CDR3 nucleotides are TGTGCCAGCAGTCGGGGACTGGGGAACGAGCAGTACTTC. Encoded protein: CASSRGLGNEQYF. The full variable domain, its missing parts supplied by reference TRBV7-6 and TRBJ2-7, is GAGVSQSPRYKVTKRGQDVALRCDPISGHVSLYWYRQALGQGPEFLTYFNYEAQQDKSGLPNDRFSAERPEGSISTLTIQRTEQRDSAMYRCASSRGLGNEQYFGPGTRLTVT.

This chain connects TRBV6-1 to TRBJ2-7; D might be TRBD1 (5 bases). The CDR3 is 15 residues long. Between the trimmed V and J ends, which lost 4 bases and 0 bases, there was a span of 13 bases. Germline V gene data show CDR1 as MNHNS and CDR2 as SASEGT. CDR3 sequence (DNA): TGTGCCAGCAGTGTCCGTCCAGGGCCCTCCTACGAGCAGTACTTC. As protein: CASSVRPGPSYEQYF.

This rearrangement joins TRBV7-9 to TRBJ1-2, with D unclear. CDR3 size: 11 residues. CDR1 is SEHNR and CDR2 is FQNEAQ in the germline V gene (reference sequence). V was cut by 6 bases and J by 4 bases, with 6 bases left in between. The CDR3 sequence: CASSISYGYTF. CDR3 DNA: TGTGCCAGCAGTATCAGCTATGGCTACACCTTC.

J is TRBJ1-2 and V is TRBV6-1; TRBD1 agrees at 7 bases. The germline V gene has CDR1 MNHNS and CDR2 SASEGT. The trim removed 4 bases at V and 5 bases at J, leaving 4 bases unmatched. This CDR3 has 13 residues. The CDR3 nucleotides are TGTGCCAGCAGTGGAGGGACAGCTTATGGCTACACCTTC. Its translation: CASSGGTAYGYTF.

The V gene is TRBV4-1, the J gene TRBJ2-7, with 8 nucleotides matching TRBD1. The trim removed 4 bases at V and 5 bases at J, leaving 7 bases unmatched. Germline loops: CDR1 MGHRA, CDR2 YSYEKL. This CDR3 spans 14 amino acids. This CDR3 is CASSPYRGKDEQYF. The CDR3 coding sequence is TGCGCCAGCAGCCCCTACAGGGGGAAGGACGAGCAGTACTTC.

In its sample, this clone was seen once. This chain connects TRBV7-2 to TRBJ2-2; TRBD2 might be the D (7 bases). This CDR3 contains 15 residues. CDR1 SGHTA and CDR2 FQGNSA come from the germline V gene. Trimming left V 5 bases short and J 3 bases short, with 13 bases between. CDR3 nucleotides: TGTGCCAGCAGCCCGGGGGGCCCCTACACCGGGGAGCTGTTTTTT. As protein: CASSPGGPYTGELFF.

This clone was seen a few times. The J gene is TRBJ2-7, the V gene TRBV5-6; D not certain. Germline CDR1 SGHDT, CDR2 YYEEEE. Trimming took 4 bases from V and 6 from J, leaving 11 bases between them. The CDR3 is 12 amino acids. CDR3 residues: CASSLGPSEQYF. The CDR3 nucleotides are TGTGCCAGCAGCCTAGGGCCCTCCGAGCAGTACTTC. The full variable domain, in which reference TRBV5-6 and TRBJ2-7 provide the parts outside the CDR3, is DAGVTQSPTHLIKTRGQQVTLRCSPKSGHDTVSWYQQALGQGPQFIFQYYEEEERQRGNFPDRFSGHQFPNYSSELNVNALLLGDSALYLCASSLGPSEQYFGPGTRLTVT.

V is TRBV5-1 and J is TRBJ2-3; unclear D gene. This CDR3 comprises 15 residues. V was pared by 4 bases and J by 4 bases, with 16 bases between. The germline V gene encodes CDR1 SGHRS and CDR2 YFSETQ. This CDR3 reads CASSRAVGGSDTQYF. DNA of the CDR3: TGCGCCAGCAGCCGGGCGGTGGGTGGTTCAGATACGCAGTATTTT.

The J gene is TRBJ1-1, the V gene TRBV19, with a weak D call TRBD1 (6 bases). Trimming stripped 6 bases from V and 5 bases from J, with 10 bases between. The CDR3 sequence is 12 residues long. Germline CDR1 is LNHDA and CDR2 is SQIVND (reference sequence). The CDR3: CASSRGWTEAFF. CDR3 nucleotides: TGTGCCAGTAGCAGGGGATGGACTGAAGCTTTCTTT.

V and J are TRBV28 and TRBJ1-2; maybe TRBD1 (5 bases). The CDR3 consists of 15 residues. Germline V gives CDR1 MDHEN, CDR2 SYDVKM. V was shortened by 3 bases and J by 5 bases, with 16 bases between the two germline ends. In DNA form, the CDR3 reads TGTGCCAGCAGTTTTCAATCCCACGGGGGTTATGGCTACACCTTC. It is translated as CASSFQSHGGYGYTF.

The V gene is TRBV11-2, the J gene TRBJ1-6; D uncertain. CDR1 SGHAT and CDR2 FQNNGV come from the germline V gene. The CDR3 has 15 amino acids. Trimming pared 5 bases from V and 2 bases from J, leaving 10 bases between. CDR3 region: CASSPAAAYNSPLHF. The DNA of the CDR3 is TGTGCCAGCAGCCCCGCAGCAGCCTATAATTCACCCCTCCACTTT.

V usage is TRBV5-1 and J usage is TRBJ2-3; 8 nucleotides match TRBD2. CDR1 SGHRS and CDR2 YFSETQ come from the germline V gene. This CDR3 is built from 15 residues. V was clipped by 4 bases and J by 3 bases; unmatched bases: 7. CDR3 residues: CASSPSGGGTDTQYF. The CDR3 bases are TGCGCCAGCAGCCCCAGCGGGGGAGGTACAGATACGCAGTATTTT.

A single count supports this clone. The J gene is TRBJ2-7, the V gene TRBV9; no clear D gene. The ends were cut back, 0 bases at V and 5 bases at J, with 9 bases in the middle. Germline CDR1 SGDLS, CDR2 YYNGEE. The CDR3 is 13 amino acids. CDR3 bases: TGTGCCAGCAGCGTAGCCCCGTACGACGAGCAGTACTTC. Amino acid sequence: CASSVAPYDEQYF.

With respect to this clone: The junction departs from germline at one end; a sequencing error may be responsible. This chain connects TRBV7-7 to TRBJ2-1; 12 nucleotides match TRBD2. CDR3 length: 16 residues. Germline CDR1 SSHAT, CDR2 FNYEAQ (reference sequence). Here the CDR3 reads CASSLGLAGSWGEQFF. CDR3 nucleotide sequence: TGTGCTAGCAGCCTAGGACTAGCGGGGTCGTGGGGTGAGCAGTTCTTC.

The V call is TRBV18, the J call TRBJ2-7; 12 nucleotides align to TRBD1. J lost 6 bases, V lost 1 base, and 4 bases had no gene match. In germline, CDR1 is KGHSH, CDR2 LQKENI. The CDR3 runs 15 residues. Here the CDR3 DNA reads TGTGCCAGCTCACCACGGGGACAGGGGGCGGCCGAGCAGTACTTC. Its protein is CASSPRGQGAAEQYF.

The V call is TRBV6-1, the J call TRBJ1-5; D call uncertain. The CDR3 is 13 amino acids. The germline gives CDR1 MNHNS, CDR2 SASEGT. V gave up 5 bases and J gave up 4 bases, with 9 bases separating them. In DNA form, the CDR3 reads TGTGCCAGCAGTTGGACTTTAAATCAGCCCCAGCATTTT. As protein: CASSWTLNQPQHF.

The chain joins TRBV11-2 to TRBJ2-5; 9 bases align to TRBD1. Germline V gene sequence: CDR1 SGHAT, CDR2 FQNNGV. J gave up 4 bases and V 3 bases, and 6 bases lay outside the gene matches. The CDR3 is 15 residues long. The CDR3 sequence: CASSLGTGKGETQYF. CDR3 DNA: TGTGCCAGCAGCTTGGGGACAGGGAAAGGAGAGACCCAGTACTTC.